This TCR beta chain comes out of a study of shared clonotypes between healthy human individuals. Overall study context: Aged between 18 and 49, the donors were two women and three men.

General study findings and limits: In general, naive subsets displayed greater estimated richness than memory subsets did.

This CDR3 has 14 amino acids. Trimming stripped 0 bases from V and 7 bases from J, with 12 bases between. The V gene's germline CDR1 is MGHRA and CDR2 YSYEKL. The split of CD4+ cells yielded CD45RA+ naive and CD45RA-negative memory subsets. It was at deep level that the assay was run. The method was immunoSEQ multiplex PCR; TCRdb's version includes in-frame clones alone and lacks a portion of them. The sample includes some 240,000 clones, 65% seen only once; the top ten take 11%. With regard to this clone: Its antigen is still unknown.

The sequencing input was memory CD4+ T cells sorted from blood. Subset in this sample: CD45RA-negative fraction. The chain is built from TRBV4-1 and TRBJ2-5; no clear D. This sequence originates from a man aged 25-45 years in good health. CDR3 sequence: CASSQEFLLGTQYF. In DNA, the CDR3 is TGCGCCAGCAGCCAAGAGTTTCTTCTTGGGACCCAGTACTTC.